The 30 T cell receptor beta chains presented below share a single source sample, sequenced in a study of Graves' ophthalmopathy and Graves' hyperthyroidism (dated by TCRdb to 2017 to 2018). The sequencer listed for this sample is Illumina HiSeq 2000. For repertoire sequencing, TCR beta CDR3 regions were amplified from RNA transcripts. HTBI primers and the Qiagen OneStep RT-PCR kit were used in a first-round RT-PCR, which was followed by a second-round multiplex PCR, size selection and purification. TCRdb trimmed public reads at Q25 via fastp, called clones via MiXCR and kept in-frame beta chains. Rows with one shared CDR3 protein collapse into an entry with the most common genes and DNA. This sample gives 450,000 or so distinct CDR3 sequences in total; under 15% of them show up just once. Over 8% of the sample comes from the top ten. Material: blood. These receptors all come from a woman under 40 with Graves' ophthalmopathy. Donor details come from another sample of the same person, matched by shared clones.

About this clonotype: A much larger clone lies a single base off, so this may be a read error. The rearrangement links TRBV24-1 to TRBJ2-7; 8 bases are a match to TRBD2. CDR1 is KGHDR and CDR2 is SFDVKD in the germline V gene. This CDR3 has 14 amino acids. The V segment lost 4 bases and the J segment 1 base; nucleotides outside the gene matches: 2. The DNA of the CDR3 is TGTGCCACCAGTGACGGGACTAGATCCTACGAGCAGTACTTC. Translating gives CATSDGTRSYEQYF.

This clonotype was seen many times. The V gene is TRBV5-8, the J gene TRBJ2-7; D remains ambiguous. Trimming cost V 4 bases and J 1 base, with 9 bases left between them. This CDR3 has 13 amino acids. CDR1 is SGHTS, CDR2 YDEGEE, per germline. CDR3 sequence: CASSGVGSYEQYF. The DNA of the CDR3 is TGTGCCAGCAGCGGGGTAGGATCCTACGAGCAGTACTTC.

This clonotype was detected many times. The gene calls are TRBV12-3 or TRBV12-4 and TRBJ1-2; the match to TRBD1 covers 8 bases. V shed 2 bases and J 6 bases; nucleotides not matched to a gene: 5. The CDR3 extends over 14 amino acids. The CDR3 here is CASSLMGQAHGYTF. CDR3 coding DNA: TGTGCCAGCAGTTTAATGGGACAGGCTCATGGCTACACCTTC.

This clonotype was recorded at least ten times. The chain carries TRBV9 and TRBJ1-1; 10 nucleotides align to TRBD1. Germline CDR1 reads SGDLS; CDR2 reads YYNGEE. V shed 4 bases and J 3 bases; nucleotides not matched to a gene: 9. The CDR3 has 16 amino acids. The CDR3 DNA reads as TGTGCCAGCAGCTACACTAGGACAGGGGGGGACACTGAAGCTTTCTTT. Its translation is CASSYTRTGGDTEAFF.

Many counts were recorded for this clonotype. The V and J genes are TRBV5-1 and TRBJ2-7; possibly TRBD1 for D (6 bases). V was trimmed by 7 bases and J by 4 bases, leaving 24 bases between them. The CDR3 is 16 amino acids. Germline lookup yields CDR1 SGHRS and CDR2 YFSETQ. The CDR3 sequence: CASRDGLGTMPYEQYF. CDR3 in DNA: TGCGCCAGCCGAGACGGGCTTGGGACAATGCCTTACGAGCAGTACTTC. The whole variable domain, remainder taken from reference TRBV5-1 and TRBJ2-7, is KAGVTQTPRYLIKTRGQQVTLSCSPISGHRSVSWYQQTPGQGLQFLFEYFSETQRNKGNFPGRFSGRQFSNSRSEMNVSTLELGDSALYLCASRDGLGTMPYEQYFGPGTRLTVT.

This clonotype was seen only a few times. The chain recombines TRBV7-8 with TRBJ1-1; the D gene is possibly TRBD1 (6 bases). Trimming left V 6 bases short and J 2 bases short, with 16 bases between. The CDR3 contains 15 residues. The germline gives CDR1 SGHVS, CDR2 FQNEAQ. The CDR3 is CASSWVGGGNTEAFF. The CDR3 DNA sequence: TGTGCCAGCAGTTGGGTTGGAGGGGGAAACACTGAAGCTTTCTTT.

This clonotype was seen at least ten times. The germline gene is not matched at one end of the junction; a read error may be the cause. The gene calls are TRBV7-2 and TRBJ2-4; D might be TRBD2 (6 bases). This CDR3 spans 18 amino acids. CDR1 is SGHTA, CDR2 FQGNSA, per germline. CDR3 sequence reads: CASSIATPLAGSKNIQYF. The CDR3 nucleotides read TGTGCCAGCAGCATAGCAACCCCTCTGGCGGGGTCCAAAAACATTCAGTACTTC.

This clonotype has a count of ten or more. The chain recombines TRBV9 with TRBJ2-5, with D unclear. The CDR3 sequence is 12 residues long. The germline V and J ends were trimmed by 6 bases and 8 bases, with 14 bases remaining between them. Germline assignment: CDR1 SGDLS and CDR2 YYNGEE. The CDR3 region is CASTPDGLTQYF. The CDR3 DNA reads TGTGCCAGCACCCCGGACGGCCTCACCCAGTACTTC.

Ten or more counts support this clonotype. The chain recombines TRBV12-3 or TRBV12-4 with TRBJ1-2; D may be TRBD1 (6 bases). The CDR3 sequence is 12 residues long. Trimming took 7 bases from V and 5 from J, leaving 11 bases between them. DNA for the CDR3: TGTGCCAGCACCGCACAGGGTTATGGCTACACCTTC. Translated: CASTAQGYGYTF.

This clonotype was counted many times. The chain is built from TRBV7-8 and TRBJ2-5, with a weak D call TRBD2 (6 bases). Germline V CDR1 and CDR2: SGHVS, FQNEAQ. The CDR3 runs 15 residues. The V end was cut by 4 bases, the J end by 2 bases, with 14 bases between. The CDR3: CASSSLWDLQETQYF. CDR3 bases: TGTGCCAGCAGCTCCCTTTGGGACTTACAAGAGACCCAGTACTTC.

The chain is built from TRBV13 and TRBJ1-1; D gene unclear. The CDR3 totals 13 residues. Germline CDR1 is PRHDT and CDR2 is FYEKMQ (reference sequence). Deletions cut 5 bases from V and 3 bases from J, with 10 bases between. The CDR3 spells CASSPEADTEAFF. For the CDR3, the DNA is TGTGCCAGCAGCCCCGAGGCAGACACTGAAGCTTTCTTT. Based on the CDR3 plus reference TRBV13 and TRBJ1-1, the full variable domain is AAGVIQSPRHLIKEKRETATLKCYPIPRHDTVYWYQQGPGQDPQFLISFYEKMQSDKGSIPDRFSAQQFSDYHSELNMSSLELGDSALYFCASSPEADTEAFFGQGTRLTVV.

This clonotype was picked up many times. CDR3 in DNA: TGTGCCAGCGACAGTATAAGGGGAGTGGGTCAAGAGACCCAGTACTTC. This translates into CASDSIRGVGQETQYF. The chain couples TRBV28 to TRBJ2-5; D is perhaps TRBD1 or TRBD2 (5 bases each). Germline lookup yields CDR1 MDHEN and CDR2 SYDVKM. Trimming stripped 8 bases from V and 2 bases from J, with 21 bases between. CDR3 length: 16 residues.

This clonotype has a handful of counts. CDR3 in DNA: TGCGCCAGCGGGAACGAGCGGGGGAGCGGGCAGTACTTC. Amino acids: CASGNERGSGQYF. This chain links TRBV5-1 with TRBJ2-7, with 8 bases matching TRBD2. The CDR3 has 13 residues. The trim removed 7 bases at V and 9 bases at J, leaving 12 bases unmatched. The V gene's germline CDR1 is SGHRS and CDR2 YFSETQ.

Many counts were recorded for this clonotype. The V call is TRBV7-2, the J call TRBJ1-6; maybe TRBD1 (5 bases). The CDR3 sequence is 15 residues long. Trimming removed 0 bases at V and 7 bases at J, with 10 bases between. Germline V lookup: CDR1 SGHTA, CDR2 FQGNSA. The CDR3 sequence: CASSLAIRVNSPLHF. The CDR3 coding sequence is TGTGCCAGCAGCTTAGCGATCAGGGTGAATTCACCCCTCCACTTT.

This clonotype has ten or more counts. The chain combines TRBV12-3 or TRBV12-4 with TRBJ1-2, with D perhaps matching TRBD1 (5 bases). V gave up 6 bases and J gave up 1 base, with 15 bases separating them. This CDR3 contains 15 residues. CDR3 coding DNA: TGTGCCAGCAGCCTGGGACGGCAATTTAACTATGGCTACACCTTC. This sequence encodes CASSLGRQFNYGYTF.

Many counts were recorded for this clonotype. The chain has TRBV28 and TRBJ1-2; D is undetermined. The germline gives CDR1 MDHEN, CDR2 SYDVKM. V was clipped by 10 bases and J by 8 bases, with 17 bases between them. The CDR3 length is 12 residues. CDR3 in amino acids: CATISIFIGYTF. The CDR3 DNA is TGTGCCACCATTAGTATATTCATCGGCTACACCTTC.

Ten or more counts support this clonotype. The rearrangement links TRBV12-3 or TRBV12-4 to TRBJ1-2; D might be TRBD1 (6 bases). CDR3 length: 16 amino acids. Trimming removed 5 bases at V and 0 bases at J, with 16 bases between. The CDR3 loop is CASSLTGRGPNYGYTF. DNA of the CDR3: TGTGCCAGCAGTCTGACCGGCCGGGGGCCTAACTATGGCTACACCTTC.

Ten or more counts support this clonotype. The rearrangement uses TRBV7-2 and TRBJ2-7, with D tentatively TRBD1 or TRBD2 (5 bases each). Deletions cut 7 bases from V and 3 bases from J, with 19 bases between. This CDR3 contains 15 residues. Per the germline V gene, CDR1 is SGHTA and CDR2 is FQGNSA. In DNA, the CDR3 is TGTGCCAGCAACCCTTTTGGGGACCCGATCTACGAGCAGTACTTC. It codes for CASNPFGDPIYEQYF. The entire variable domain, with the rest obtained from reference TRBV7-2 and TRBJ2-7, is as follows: GAGVSQSPSNKVTEKGKDVELRCDPISGHTALYWYRQSLGQGLEFLIYFQGNSAPDKSGLPSDRFSAERTGGSVSTLTIQRTQQEDSAVYLCASNPFGDPIYEQYFGPGTRLTVT.

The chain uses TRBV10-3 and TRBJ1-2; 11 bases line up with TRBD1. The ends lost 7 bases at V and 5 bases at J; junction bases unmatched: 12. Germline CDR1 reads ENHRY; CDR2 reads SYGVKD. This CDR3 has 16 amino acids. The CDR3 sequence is CAIKPAGQGAGYGYTF. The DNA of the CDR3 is TGTGCCATCAAGCCCGCTGGACAGGGGGCTGGGTATGGCTACACCTTC.

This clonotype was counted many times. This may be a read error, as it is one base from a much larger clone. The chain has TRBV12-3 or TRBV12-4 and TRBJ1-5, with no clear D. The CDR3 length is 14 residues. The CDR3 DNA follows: TGTGCCAGCAGTTTATCTGGGAACAATCCGCCCCAGCATTTT. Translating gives CASSLSGNNPPQHF.

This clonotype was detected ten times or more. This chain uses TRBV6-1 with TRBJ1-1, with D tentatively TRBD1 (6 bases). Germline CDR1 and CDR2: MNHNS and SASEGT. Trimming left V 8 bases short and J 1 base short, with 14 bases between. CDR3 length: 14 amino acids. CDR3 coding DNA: TGTGCCAGCGGGGGGCATGGAGGGAACACTGAAGCTTTCTTT. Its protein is CASGGHGGNTEAFF.

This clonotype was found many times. In DNA, the CDR3 is TGTGCCAGCACCTTGGTGGGGGGGAGCACCGGGGAGCTGTTTTTT. Protein product: CASTLVGGSTGELFF. The rearrangement uses TRBV28 and TRBJ2-2, with TRBD2 identical over 7 bases. The germline CDR1 and CDR2 sequences are MDHEN and SYDVKM. V lost 7 bases and J lost 4; bases outside the gene matches: 9. The CDR3 consists of 15 residues.

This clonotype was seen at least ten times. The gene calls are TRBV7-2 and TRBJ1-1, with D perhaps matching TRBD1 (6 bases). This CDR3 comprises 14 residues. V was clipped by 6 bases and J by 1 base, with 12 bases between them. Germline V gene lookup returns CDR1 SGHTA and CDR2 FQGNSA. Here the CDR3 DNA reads TGTGCCAGCAGGTCAGGACAGAGGAACACTGAAGCTTTCTTT. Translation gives CASRSGQRNTEAFF. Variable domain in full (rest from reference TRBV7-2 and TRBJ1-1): GAGVSQSPSNKVTEKGKDVELRCDPISGHTALYWYRQSLGQGLEFLIYFQGNSAPDKSGLPSDRFSAERTGGSVSTLTIQRTQQEDSAVYLCASRSGQRNTEAFFGQGTRLTVV.

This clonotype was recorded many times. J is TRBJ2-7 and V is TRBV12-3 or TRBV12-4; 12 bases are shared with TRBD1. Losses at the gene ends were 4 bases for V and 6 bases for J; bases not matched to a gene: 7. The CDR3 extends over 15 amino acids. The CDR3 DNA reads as TGTGCCAGCAGTTCCTCGGGACAGGGGGCGGGCGAGCAGTACTTC. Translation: CASSSSGQGAGEQYF.

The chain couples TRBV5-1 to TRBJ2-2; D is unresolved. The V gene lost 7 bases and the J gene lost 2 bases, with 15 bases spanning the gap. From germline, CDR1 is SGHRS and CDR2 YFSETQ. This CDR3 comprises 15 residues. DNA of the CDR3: TGCGCCAGCCAGGATCGGACGGGCAACACCGGGGAGCTGTTTTTT. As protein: CASQDRTGNTGELFF.

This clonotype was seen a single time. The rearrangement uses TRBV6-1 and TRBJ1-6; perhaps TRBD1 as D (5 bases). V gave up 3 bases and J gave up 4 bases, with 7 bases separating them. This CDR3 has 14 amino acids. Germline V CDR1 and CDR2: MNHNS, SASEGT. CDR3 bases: TGTGCCAGCAGTGATGGGGCGTATAATTCACCCCTCCACTTT. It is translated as CASSDGAYNSPLHF.

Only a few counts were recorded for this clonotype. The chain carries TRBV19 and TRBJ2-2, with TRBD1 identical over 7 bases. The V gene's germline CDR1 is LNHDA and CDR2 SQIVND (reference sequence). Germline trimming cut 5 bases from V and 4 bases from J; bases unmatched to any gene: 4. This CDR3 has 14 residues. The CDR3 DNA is TGTGCCAGTAGTGGCAGACAGGGCACCGGGGAGCTGTTTTTT. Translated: CASSGRQGTGELFF.

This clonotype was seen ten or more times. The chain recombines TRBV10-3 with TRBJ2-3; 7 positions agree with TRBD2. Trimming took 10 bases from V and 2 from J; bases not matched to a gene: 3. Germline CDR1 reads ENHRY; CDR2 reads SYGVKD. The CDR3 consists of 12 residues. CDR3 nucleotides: TGTGCCAGTGGGGGGGTCACAGATACGCAGTATTTT. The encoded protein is CASGGVTDTQYF.

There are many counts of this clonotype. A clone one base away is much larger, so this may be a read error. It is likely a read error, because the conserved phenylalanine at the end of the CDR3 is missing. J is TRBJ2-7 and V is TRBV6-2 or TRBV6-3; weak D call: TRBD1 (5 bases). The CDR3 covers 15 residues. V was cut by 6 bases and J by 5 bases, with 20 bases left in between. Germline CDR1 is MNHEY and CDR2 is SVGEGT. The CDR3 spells CASRTIWGPPHEQYL. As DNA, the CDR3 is TGTGCCAGCAGGACAATATGGGGCCCACCCCACGAGCAGTACCTC.

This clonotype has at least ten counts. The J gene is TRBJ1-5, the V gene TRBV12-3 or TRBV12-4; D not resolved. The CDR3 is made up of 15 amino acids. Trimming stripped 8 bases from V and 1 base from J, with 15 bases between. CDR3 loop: CASLFQVGSNQPQHF. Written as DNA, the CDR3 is TGTGCCAGCTTGTTCCAGGTGGGAAGCAATCAGCCCCAGCATTTT.